These 18 T cell receptor beta chains came from one sample sequenced in a study of cytomegalovirus exposure and HLA in healthy donors. 60 Vbeta and 13 Jbeta primers were used in PCR. The data were produced by immunoSEQ multiplex PCR, yet TCRdb's version contains in-frame clones alone and is incomplete. The sample lists roughly 150,000 clones; around a tenth were seen once. Sequenced sample: PBMCs. Receptor source: a male donor in good health and CMV-seronegative.

This clone was counted between two and nine times. CDR3 sequence: CASSISFGGARLSYEQYF. The CDR3 region has the DNA TGTGCCAGCAGCATCTCGTTTGGAGGGGCGCGACTCTCCTACGAGCAGTACTTC. V is TRBV14 and J is TRBJ2-7; D perhaps matches TRBD2 (6 bases). Between the trimmed V and J ends, which lost 5 bases and 0 bases, there was a span of 23 bases. CDR3 length: 18 amino acids. Germline-derived CDR1 and CDR2 are SGHDN and FVKESK.

There are a few counts of this clone. The chain employs TRBV19 and TRBJ2-7; 11 nucleotides line up with TRBD1. The ends lost 2 bases at V and 6 bases at J; junction bases unmatched: 3. The CDR3 contains 14 residues. In germline, CDR1 is LNHDA, CDR2 SQIVND (reference sequence). As DNA, the CDR3 is TGTGCCAGTAGTATATCCGGGACAGGGGGCGAGCAGTACTTC. It yields the protein CASSISGTGGEQYF. The whole variable domain, remainder taken from reference TRBV19 and TRBJ2-7, is DGGITQSPKYLFRKEGQNVTLSCEQNLNHDAMYWYRQDPGQGLRLIYYSQIVNDFQKGDIAEGYSVSREKKESFPLTVTSAQKNPTAFYLCASSISGTGGEQYFGPGTRLTVT.

This clone was counted between two and nine times. This rearrangement joins TRBV6-5 to TRBJ1-5; 7 bases line up with TRBD1. The CDR3 loop spans 15 amino acids. Trimming at V came to 6 bases and at J to 5 bases, leaving 10 bases not matched to a gene. Germline CDR1 MNHEY, CDR2 SVGAGI. As DNA, the CDR3 is TGTGCCAGCAGCCAGACAGGGCGTGAGGATCAGCCCCAGCATTTT. It is translated as CASSQTGREDQPQHF.

This clone has more than one count but fewer than ten. This rearrangement joins TRBV5-8 to TRBJ2-5, with 7 bases lining up with TRBD1. J gave up 4 bases and V 2 bases, and 5 bases lay outside the gene matches. CDR3 length: 14 amino acids. The germline CDR1 and CDR2 sequences are SGHTS and YDEGEE. CDR3: CASSFTGVGETQYF. The DNA for the CDR3 is TGTGCCAGCAGCTTTACAGGGGTTGGAGAGACCCAGTACTTC. The full variable domain, rest sourced from reference TRBV5-8 and TRBJ2-5, is EAGVTQSPTHLIKTRGQQATLRCSPISGHTSVYWYQQALGLGLQFLLWYDEGEERNRGNFPPRFSGRQFPNYSSELNVNALELEDSALYLCASSFTGVGETQYFGPGTRLLVL.

The chain carries TRBV7-9 and TRBJ2-5; the match to TRBD2 covers 13 bases. Trimming removed 4 bases from V and 3 bases from J; junction bases left unmatched: 2. The CDR3 has 15 amino acids. From germline, CDR1 is SEHNR and CDR2 FQNEAQ (reference sequence). CDR3 nucleotides: TGTGCCAGCAGCTCCGGACTAGCGGGAGAAGAGACCCAGTACTTC. Its translation is CASSSGLAGEETQYF.

V and J are TRBV27 and TRBJ2-1, with 11 bases lining up with TRBD2. The CDR3 extends over 15 amino acids. V lost 1 base and J lost 10; bases outside the gene matches: 6. The germline CDR1 and CDR2 sequences are MNHEY and SMNVEV (reference sequence). CDR3 in amino acids: CASSLLLAGAGEQFF. The CDR3 DNA sequence: TGTGCCAGCAGTTTATTACTAGCGGGAGCGGGGGAGCAGTTCTTC.

This sequence joins TRBV28 and TRBJ1-1; D uncertain. Germline CDR1 MDHEN, CDR2 SYDVKM. This CDR3 spans 17 amino acids. Trimming cost V 6 bases and J 0 bases, with 20 bases left between them. This CDR3 is CASSRPDWRAMNTEAFF. In DNA, the CDR3 is TGTGCCAGCAGCCGTCCTGACTGGAGGGCCATGAACACTGAAGCTTTCTTT.

In this sample, this clone turned up a few times. The chain links TRBV6-1 to TRBJ2-3; 10 bases align to TRBD2. Germline V gene data show CDR1 as MNHNS and CDR2 as SASEGT. The CDR3 runs to 18 residues. With 3 bases clipped from V and 3 bases from J, the junction kept 12 bases outside the gene matches. The CDR3 DNA follows: TGTGCCAGCAGTGAGCTACCGGGACTAGCGAAGGGGACAGATACGCAGTATTTT. It codes for CASSELPGLAKGTDTQYF.

This clone came up a few times. This chain uses TRBV28 with TRBJ2-5, with 7 bases lining up with TRBD1. The DNA end favors TRBJ2-7, so the J call may be wrong. CDR3 size: 14 residues. Germline CDR1 reads MDHEN; CDR2 reads SYDVKM. The CDR3, as DNA: TGTGCCAGCAGTCCCGGGACAGCCTACTACGAGCAGTACTTC. This gives the protein CASSPGTAYYEQYF.

This clone was counted a few times. The chain recombines TRBV4-3 with TRBJ2-5, with 7 bases identical to TRBD2. Looked up from germline, CDR1 is LGHNA and CDR2 is YSLEER. The CDR3 length is 13 residues. The V gene end was trimmed by 4 bases and the J gene end by 5 bases; junction bases not matched to a gene: 4. Written as DNA, the CDR3 is TGCGCCAGCAGCCGGGGAGGGTGGGAGACCCAGTACTTC. Translation: CASSRGGWETQYF.

V is TRBV5-4 and J is TRBJ2-7, with a weak D call TRBD2 (6 bases). V lost 3 bases and J 2 bases, leaving 21 bases between the germline ends. Germline CDR1 and CDR2: SGHNT and YYREEE (reference sequence). The CDR3 loop spans 17 amino acids. The CDR3 DNA follows: TGTGCCAGCAGCTCTCCTAGCGAGACAGTCGGGGCCTACGAGCAGTACTTC. It translates to CASSSPSETVGAYEQYF.

Turning to this clone: One end of the junction fails to match germline, which may point to a read error. The chain carries TRBV28 and TRBJ2-1; no reliable D call. This CDR3 is 13 amino acids long. Germline loops: CDR1 MDHEN, CDR2 SYDVKM. CDR3 sequence reads: CASSLYPYNEQFF. DNA of the CDR3: TGTGCCAGCAGTTTATACCCCTATAATGAGCAGTTCTTC.

The chain couples TRBV30 to TRBJ1-4, with TRBD1 matching over 7 bases. Germline V gene data show CDR1 as GTSNPN and CDR2 as SVGIG (reference sequence). With V trimmed by 2 bases and J by 8 bases, 5 bases remained unmatched. CDR3 length: 13 residues. The DNA for the CDR3 is TGTGCCTGGAGTTCAGGGGGACGGGAAAAACTGTTTTTT. The encoded protein is CAWSSGGREKLFF.

The table lists this clone with a few counts. The chain employs TRBV7-6 and TRBJ2-1; TRBD2 aligns across 10 bases. CDR1 is SGHVS and CDR2 is FNYEAQ in the germline V gene. V lost 5 bases and J lost 0; bases outside the gene matches: 13. This CDR3 is 19 amino acids long. CDR3 nucleotide sequence: TGTGCCAGCAGCAGGACTAGCGGTCCGGGGAGGAGCTCCTACAATGAGCAGTTCTTC. It translates to CASSRTSGPGRSSYNEQFF.

DNA of the CDR3: TGCGCCAGCAGCCAAGTATTGAGGACACCACCTTACGAGCAGTACTTC. It encodes CASSQVLRTPPYEQYF. V usage is TRBV4-1 and J usage is TRBJ2-7; D possibly corresponds to TRBD1 (5 bases). Trimming took 1 base from V and 4 from J, leaving 17 bases between them. The CDR3 contains 16 residues. CDR1 and CDR2 (germline): MGHRA, YSYEKL.

The J gene is TRBJ2-1, the V gene TRBV4-2; 10 bases are shared with TRBD2. CDR3 length equals 17 residues. Looked up from germline, CDR1 is LGHNA and CDR2 is YNFKEQ. V lost 4 bases to trimming and J lost 4 bases; unmatched junction nucleotides: 10. CDR3 nucleotides: TGTGCCAGCAGCCCTAGTGGTAGCGGGAGGTTATACAATGAGCAGTTCTTC. Translated, it gives CASSPSGSGRLYNEQFF.

This clone turned up a few times. The chain is built from TRBV4-3 and TRBJ1-1; 8 nucleotides line up with TRBD1. Germline trimming cut 4 bases from V and 4 bases from J; bases unmatched to any gene: 8. This CDR3 has 15 amino acids. The germline gives CDR1 LGHNA, CDR2 YSLEER. The CDR3: CASSPRTGLSTEAFF. CDR3 sequence (DNA): TGCGCCAGCAGCCCCCGGACAGGGTTGAGCACTGAAGCTTTCTTT.

The rearrangement joins TRBV27 to TRBJ2-4, with 9 bases that match TRBD1. The J segment lost 3 bases and the V segment lost 5 bases, leaving 11 bases of the junction unmatched. Germline CDR1 reads MNHEY; CDR2 reads SMNVEV (reference sequence). The CDR3 is made up of 17 amino acids. The CDR3 nucleotides are TGTGCCAGCAGTCCGTCATACAGGGGGCGCGACAAAAACATTCAGTACTTC. Amino acids: CASSPSYRGRDKNIQYF.